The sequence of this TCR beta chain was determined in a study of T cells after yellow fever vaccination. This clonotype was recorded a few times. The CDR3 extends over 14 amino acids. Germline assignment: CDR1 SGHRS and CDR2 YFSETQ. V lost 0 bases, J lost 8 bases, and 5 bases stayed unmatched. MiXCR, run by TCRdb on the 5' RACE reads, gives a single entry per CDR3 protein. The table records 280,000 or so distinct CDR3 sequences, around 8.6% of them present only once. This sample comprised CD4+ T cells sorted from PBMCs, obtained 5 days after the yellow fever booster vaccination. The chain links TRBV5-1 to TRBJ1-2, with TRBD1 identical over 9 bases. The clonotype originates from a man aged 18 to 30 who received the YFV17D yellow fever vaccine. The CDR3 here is CASSLDTGGLGYTF. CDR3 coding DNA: TGCGCCAGCAGCTTGGATACAGGGGGCTTAGGCTACACCTTC.